A selection of T cell receptor beta chains follows, all from one sample in a study of blood T cell repertoires in COVID-19. TCRdb's table, derived via immunoSEQ multiplex PCR, lists solely in-frame clones and lacks some. The top ten hold over 2% of the sample, which has around 400,000 clones, 80% to 90% seen once. Source material: peripheral blood. Receptor source: a woman aged 60-75 years with COVID-19, enrolled during active disease. The CDR3 runs from the conserved cysteine through the conserved F or W. Each record gives: D gene, V gene, CDR3 protein. A D gene is named only where the DNA matches it firmly.

TRBD1 | TRBV27 | CASRRNRGGSEAFF
NA | TRBV7-8 | CASSLGPGDQPQHF
TRBD2 | TRBV7-8 | CASSFLAGGAKYEQYF
TRBD2 | TRBV28 | CASSFSLAGPDGTQYF
TRBD1 | TRBV6-2/TRBV6-3 | CASSYLDRVGTEAFF
NA | TRBV6-6 | CASSKDSYEQYF
NA | TRBV2 | CASKSSTSTDTQYF
NA | TRBV14 | CASSQPTSYVGLETQYF
NA | TRBV15 | CATSREQNEKLFF
TRBD2 | TRBV10-2 | CASSEALAGTQYF
NA | TRBV5-1 | CASSSSYEQYF
TRBD1 | TRBV28 | CASSLPNGQGGYEQYF
NA | TRBV28 | CASSFREAVSNQPQHF
NA | TRBV10-1 | CASSEASLAIRKFF
TRBD1 | TRBV12-5 | CASGLGDRGNTEAFF
NA | TRBV28 | CASSLRAVGGTEAFF
NA | TRBV5-1 | CASSLVFGNEAFF
TRBD2 | TRBV6-2/TRBV6-3 | CASSSILAWYNEQFF
NA | TRBV11-2 | CASSWGGGESDTQYF
TRBD1 | TRBV5-1 | CASSATGVTGNTIYF
NA | TRBV19 | CASSIESRDGEKLFF
NA | TRBV5-1 | CASSALTGSVGTEAFF
NA | TRBV5-1 | CASSLGTGSNQPQHF
TRBD1 | TRBV7-8 | CASSLAGTGALRQPQHF
NA | TRBV18 | CASSPPSSQNTGELFF